This T cell receptor (beta chain) was sequenced in a study of spatial heterogeneity in lung cancer. Overall study: On average, each unique TCR and UMI combination appeared more than ten times in raw reads. Study-level findings and limits: Ubiquitous expanded tumor TCRs were seen in blood more at resection than at follow-up.

This clonotype was seen a few times. Its antigen remains unknown. Germline trimming cut 5 bases from V and 7 bases from J; bases unmatched to any gene: 11. The CDR3 runs to 15 residues. The V gene's germline CDR1 is SGHTA and CDR2 FQGNSA. Every molecule of TCR cDNA had its own unique molecular identifier. TCRdb analysed the 5' RACE reads with MiXCR anew, one entry per CDR3 protein. The data hold over 90,000 distinct CDR3 sequences, with about 9.4% observed a single time. The time point is: sample taken at primary tumor resection. Researchers sequenced whole RNA taken from tumor, nontumor lung or frozen PBMC without sorting. 72 TRACERx patients with early, untreated non-small cell lung cancer donated samples.

V gene TRBV7-2 combines with J gene TRBJ2-1; TRBD2 aligns across 7 bases. Sequencing was performed on PBMCs, taken at surgery. The sequence came from a male donor with early-stage non-small cell lung cancer. CDR3 sequence (DNA): TGTGCCAGCAGCGAGCGACCGACGGGACTAAATGAGCAGTTCTTC. Its translation is CASSERPTGLNEQFF.